The 25 T cell receptor beta chains in this list originate from one sample, sequenced in a study of human T cells and chemical hapten exposure. TCRdb independently ran MiXCR on the RACE reads; one entry per CDR3 protein. Of around 57,000 distinct CDR3 sequences listed, 11% are singletons. This sample's time point: patch test 1, 2 weeks after DPC sensitization. Stated treatment: therapeutic diphenylcyclopropenone sensitization with weekly scalp DPC. The starting material, unfractionated whole blood, was used for total RNA extraction. Source: whole blood, taken in connection with sensitization to the hapten diphenylcyclopropenone (DPC). All receptors come from a woman in her 40s with alopecia areata. Some clones in this sample may be carry-over from other donors' samples.

J is TRBJ1-6 and V is TRBV19; TRBD1 is a possible D gene (5 bases). V lost 3 bases and J 9 bases, leaving 12 bases between the germline ends. CDR1 LNHDA and CDR2 SQIVND come from the germline V gene (reference sequence). This CDR3 contains 14 residues. The CDR3 DNA is TGTGCCAGTAGTATGGGCAGGGAAGGTTCACCCCTCCACTTT. Residues: CASSMGREGSPLHF.

The V and J genes are TRBV11-2 and TRBJ2-2; D is unresolved. The V end lost 4 bases, the J end lost 3 bases, and 18 bases lay between the germline ends. CDR3 length: 17 amino acids. Germline lookup yields CDR1 SGHAT and CDR2 FQNNGV. As DNA, the CDR3 is TGTGCCAGCAGCTCAGAAGGGCAGAGCCGGTACACCGGGGAGCTGTTTTTT. This gives the protein CASSSEGQSRYTGELFF.

This clonotype was seen a handful of times. In DNA form, the CDR3 reads TGTGCCAGCAGCTTAGTCGCTAGCGGGAGCGATGAGCAGTTCTTC. Translated, it gives CASSLVASGSDEQFF. The chain combines TRBV7-6 with TRBJ2-1; 10 bases map to TRBD2. Germline V gene sequence: CDR1 SGHVS, CDR2 FNYEAQ. The CDR3 contains 15 residues. V shed 1 base, J shed 8 bases, and the junction held 5 bases outside the gene matches. Using reference TRBV7-6 and TRBJ2-1 for the parts outside the CDR3, the full variable domain is GAGVSQSPRYKVTKRGQDVALRCDPISGHVSLYWYRQALGQGPEFLTYFNYEAQQDKSGLPNDRFSAERPEGSISTLTIQRTEQRDSAMYRCASSLVASGSDEQFFGPGTRLTVL.

This clonotype has at least ten counts. The chain couples TRBV11-3 to TRBJ2-1; 10 bases line up with TRBD2. Trimming took 3 bases from V and 7 from J; bases not matched to a gene: 0. This CDR3 comprises 13 residues. CDR1 SGHNT and CDR2 YENEEA come from the germline V gene. In DNA, the CDR3 is TGTGCCAGCAGCTTGACTAGCGGGAATGAGCAGTTCTTC. Translating gives CASSLTSGNEQFF.

This clonotype has just a few counts. This chain connects TRBV29-1 to TRBJ2-1, with D possibly being TRBD1 or TRBD2 (5 bases each). Trimming removed 0 bases at V and 12 bases at J, with 15 bases between. Germline V gene lookup returns CDR1 SQVTM and CDR2 ANQGSEA. The CDR3 runs to 13 residues. In DNA, the CDR3 is TGCAGCGTTGAAGAAGGGACGAGGGACGGGCAGTTCTTC. It encodes CSVEEGTRDGQFF.

There are many counts of this clonotype. The chain carries TRBV18 and TRBJ2-3; tentatively, D is TRBD2 (6 bases). CDR1 and CDR2 from the germline V gene are KGHSH and LQKENI. V was cut by 3 bases and J by 2 bases, with 12 bases left in between. This CDR3 comprises 15 residues. This CDR3 reads CASSPAGSTTDTQYF. CDR3 bases: TGTGCCAGCTCACCGGCGGGGTCAACCACAGATACGCAGTATTTT.

This clonotype was detected many times. The chain joins TRBV7-6 to TRBJ2-2, with D tentatively TRBD1 or TRBD2 (5 bases each). Germline loops: CDR1 SGHVS, CDR2 FNYEAQ. The CDR3 runs to 16 residues. V was trimmed by 1 base and J by 5 bases, leaving 14 bases between them. The DNA of the CDR3 is TGTGCCAGCAGCTTAGGGGGTCTAGAGGGGACCGGGGAGCTGTTTTTT. Its protein is CASSLGGLEGTGELFF.

Notes on this clonotype: The junction and the germline gene differ at one end; a read error may be behind it. The chain combines TRBV5-4 with TRBJ2-1; no clear D gene. Germline-derived CDR1 and CDR2 are SGHNT and YYREEE (reference sequence). The CDR3 spans 15 residues. The chain's CDR3 is CASSFETPSYDEQFF. DNA for the CDR3: TGTGCCAGCAGCTTTGAGACCCCCTCCTACGATGAGCAGTTCTTC.

The V call is TRBV30, the J call TRBJ2-5; unclear D gene. The CDR3 has 10 amino acids. Germline-derived CDR1 and CDR2 are GTSNPN and SVGIG (reference sequence). V was pared by 2 bases and J by 4 bases, with 2 bases between. The CDR3 DNA reads TGTGCCTGGAGTAGAGAGACCCAGTACTTC. This translates into CAWSRETQYF.

This clonotype was counted a few times. The chain carries TRBV7-2 and TRBJ2-3; D is possibly TRBD1 (7 bases). The ends were cut back, 5 bases at V and 1 base at J, with 16 bases in the middle. The length of the CDR3 is 16 residues. CDR1 and CDR2 from the germline V gene are SGHTA and FQGNSA. The CDR3 sequence is CASSPQGGFGTDTQYF. In nucleotides, the CDR3 is TGTGCCAGCAGCCCCCAGGGGGGCTTCGGCACAGATACGCAGTATTTT.

This clonotype was recorded many times. The chain carries TRBV5-4 and TRBJ2-1, with 10 nucleotides matching TRBD2. Germline CDR1 reads SGHNT; CDR2 reads YYREEE (reference sequence). The CDR3 contains 16 residues. Unmatched junction bases numbered 2, after V lost 2 bases and J lost 0 bases. The CDR3 loop reads CASSLAGGSSYNEQFF. Here the CDR3 DNA reads TGTGCCAGCAGCTTAGCGGGGGGGAGCTCCTACAATGAGCAGTTCTTC.

A few counts support this clonotype. V is TRBV11-2 and J is TRBJ2-3, with D unclear. V gave up 2 bases and J gave up 4 bases, with 4 bases separating them. The CDR3 spans 12 residues. The germline V gene has CDR1 SGHAT and CDR2 FQNNGV. The CDR3 sequence is CASSLSSDTQYF. The CDR3 region has the DNA TGTGCCAGCAGCTTAAGTTCAGATACGCAGTATTTT.

A few counts support this clonotype. This chain links TRBV20-1 with TRBJ1-2; weak D call: TRBD1 (6 bases). CDR3 length equals 15 residues. From germline, CDR1 is DFQATT and CDR2 SNEGSKA (reference sequence). The V gene lost 4 bases and the J gene lost 3 bases, with 18 bases spanning the gap. The CDR3 sequence is CSAKLPGAGDYGYTF. CDR3 nucleotides: TGCAGTGCTAAGCTGCCAGGGGCCGGGGACTATGGCTACACCTTC.

CDR3 nucleotide sequence: TGTGCCAGCAGTTTAACCTCGGGGGGCCCTTACACCGGGGAGCTGTTTTTT. This sequence encodes CASSLTSGGPYTGELFF. The chain has TRBV28 and TRBJ2-2, with D tentatively TRBD2 (7 bases). V dropped 2 bases and J dropped 3 bases, with 16 bases sitting between them. The length of the CDR3 is 17 residues. Germline-derived CDR1 and CDR2 are MDHEN and SYDVKM.

This clonotype was seen repeatedly, ten times or more. V and J are TRBV27 and TRBJ2-1; 10 positions match TRBD2. The V and J ends lost 4 bases and 6 bases, in that order; junction bases with no gene match: 6. The CDR3 extends over 15 amino acids. From germline, CDR1 is MNHEY and CDR2 SMNVEV (reference sequence). CDR3: CASSSTSGHANEQFF. CDR3 sequence (DNA): TGTGCCAGCAGTTCGACTAGCGGGCATGCCAATGAGCAGTTCTTC.

This clonotype was counted a few times. The chain joins TRBV5-1 to TRBJ1-2; D possibly corresponds to TRBD1 (5 bases). In germline, CDR1 is SGHRS, CDR2 YFSETQ. The V end lost 0 bases, the J end lost 1 base, and 10 bases lay between the germline ends. The CDR3 is 15 residues long. CDR3 in amino acids: CASSLAAGSNYGYTF. The CDR3 coding sequence is TGCGCCAGCAGCTTGGCCGCAGGGAGTAACTATGGCTACACCTTC.

This clonotype was recorded many times. CDR3: CASSEVTGLAKNIQYF. Here the CDR3 DNA reads TGTGCCAGCAGTGAGGTGACAGGTTTAGCCAAAAACATTCAGTACTTC. This chain uses TRBV27 with TRBJ2-4; a possible D gene is TRBD1 (6 bases). V was pared by 5 bases and J by 0 bases, with 14 bases between. CDR3 length equals 16 residues. The germline CDR1 and CDR2 sequences are MNHEY and SMNVEV (reference sequence).

V is TRBV19 and J is TRBJ1-5; TRBD1 is a possible D gene (6 bases). Trimming took off 5 bases at V and 1 base at J, with 15 bases between the two ends. CDR1 is LNHDA and CDR2 is SQIVND in the germline V gene (reference sequence). The CDR3 sequence is 16 residues long. CDR3 sequence reads: CASSDRTGSSNQPQHF. The CDR3 nucleotides are TGTGCCAGTAGTGACCGAACAGGGTCAAGCAATCAGCCCCAGCATTTT.

The genes are TRBV28 and TRBJ2-5, with D possibly TRBD1 on 5 matching bases. Trimming pared 5 bases from V and 5 bases from J, leaving 15 bases between. The CDR3 is 14 residues long. Germline V gene lookup returns CDR1 MDHEN and CDR2 SYDVKM. CDR3 protein: CASSKSQGTETQYF. In nucleotides, the CDR3 is TGTGCCAGCAGTAAATCCCAGGGAACCGAGACCCAGTACTTC.

In this sample, this clonotype turned up many times. The rearrangement uses TRBV7-2 and TRBJ2-1, with D unresolved. The germline V gene has CDR1 SGHTA and CDR2 FQGNSA. This CDR3 comprises 13 residues. Trimming removed 3 bases from V and 9 bases from J, with 12 bases in between. The CDR3 loop is CASSLGSLGEQFF. CDR3 DNA sequence: TGTGCCAGCAGCTTGGGTAGCTTGGGTGAGCAGTTCTTC.

This clonotype came up many times. This chain joins TRBV18 and TRBJ1-4, with D perhaps matching TRBD1 (5 bases). The CDR3 has 16 amino acids. V gave up 3 bases and J gave up 0 bases, with 11 bases separating them. Germline V CDR1 and CDR2: KGHSH, LQKENI. CDR3 sequence: CASSPGTVTTNEKLFF. CDR3 nucleotide sequence: TGTGCCAGCTCACCCGGGACGGTCACAACTAATGAAAAACTGTTTTTT.

In this sample, this clonotype turned up many times. The rearrangement joins TRBV12-3 or TRBV12-4 to TRBJ2-3, with TRBD2 identical over 7 bases. The CDR3 runs to 16 residues. After removal of 3 bases from V and 8 bases from J, the junction contained 14 bases not matched to a gene. The CDR3 sequence is CASSLGSSGTFGTQYF. The CDR3 DNA reads TGTGCCAGCAGTTTGGGGTCCAGCGGGACCTTCGGTACGCAGTATTTT.

This clonotype came up many times. This chain joins TRBV6-5 and TRBJ2-7; the D gene is possibly TRBD1 (6 bases). The CDR3 totals 14 residues. Germline lookup yields CDR1 MNHEY and CDR2 SVGAGI. Deletions cut 2 bases from V and 4 bases from J, with 12 bases between. This chain's CDR3 is CASSYRFRGYEQYF. The CDR3 DNA follows: TGTGCCAGCAGTTACCGGTTCAGGGGTTACGAGCAGTACTTC.

This clonotype was found a few times. The V call is TRBV7-9, the J call TRBJ1-1; unclear D gene. V was cut by 8 bases and J by 0 bases, with 10 bases left in between. CDR3 length: 13 residues. The germline CDR1 and CDR2 sequences are SEHNR and FQNEAQ (reference sequence). DNA of the CDR3: TGTGCCAGCCAGGCCGAAGTGAACACTGAAGCTTTCTTT. Translated: CASQAEVNTEAFF.

This clonotype was picked up many times. This sequence joins TRBV10-3 and TRBJ2-1, with D perhaps given as TRBD1 or TRBD2 (5 bases each). Trimming stripped 11 bases from V and 8 bases from J, with 13 bases between. This CDR3 is 11 amino acids long. The germline gives CDR1 ENHRY, CDR2 SYGVKD. Here the CDR3 DNA reads TGTGCCTCCCAGGTGGGGGATGAGCAGTTCTTC. Its protein is CASQVGDEQFF.